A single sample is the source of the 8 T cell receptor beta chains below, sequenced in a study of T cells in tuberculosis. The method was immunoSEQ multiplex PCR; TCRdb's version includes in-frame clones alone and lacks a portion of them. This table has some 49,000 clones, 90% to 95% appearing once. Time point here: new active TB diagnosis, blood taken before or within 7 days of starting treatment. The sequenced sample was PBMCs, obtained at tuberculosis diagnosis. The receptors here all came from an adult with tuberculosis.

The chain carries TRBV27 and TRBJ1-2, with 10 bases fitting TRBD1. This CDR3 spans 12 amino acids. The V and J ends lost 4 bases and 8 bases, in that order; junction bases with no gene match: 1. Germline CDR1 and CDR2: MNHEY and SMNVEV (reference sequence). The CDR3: CASSSTGGGYTF. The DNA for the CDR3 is TGTGCCAGCAGTTCGACAGGGGGCGGCTACACCTTC.

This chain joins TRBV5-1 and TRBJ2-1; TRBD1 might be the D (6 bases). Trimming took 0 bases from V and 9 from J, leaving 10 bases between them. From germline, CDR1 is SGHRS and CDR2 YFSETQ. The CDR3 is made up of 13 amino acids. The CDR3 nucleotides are TGCGCCAGCAGCTTGGAGAAGGGGGTTGAGCAGTTCTTC. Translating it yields CASSLEKGVEQFF.

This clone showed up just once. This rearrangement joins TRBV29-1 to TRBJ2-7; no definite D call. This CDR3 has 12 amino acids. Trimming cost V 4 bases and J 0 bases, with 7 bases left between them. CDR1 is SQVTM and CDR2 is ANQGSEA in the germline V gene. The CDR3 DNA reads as TGCAGCGTTGTTCGGAGCTCCTACGAGCAGTACTTC. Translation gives CSVVRSSYEQYF.

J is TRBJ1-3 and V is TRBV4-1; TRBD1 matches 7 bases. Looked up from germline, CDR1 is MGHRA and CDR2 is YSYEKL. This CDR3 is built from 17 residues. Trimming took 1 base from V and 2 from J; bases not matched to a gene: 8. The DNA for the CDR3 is TGCGCCAGCAGCCAAGTATATCCCCAGGGGGCTGGAAACACCATATATTTT. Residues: CASSQVYPQGAGNTIYF.

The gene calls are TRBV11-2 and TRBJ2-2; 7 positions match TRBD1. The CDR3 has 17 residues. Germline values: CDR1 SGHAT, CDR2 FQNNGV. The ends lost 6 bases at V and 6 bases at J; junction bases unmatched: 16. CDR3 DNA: TGTGCCAGCAGTTCCCCGAGGGGGCGGGTGGTTTCCGGGGAGCTGTTTTTT. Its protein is CASSSPRGRVVSGELFF.

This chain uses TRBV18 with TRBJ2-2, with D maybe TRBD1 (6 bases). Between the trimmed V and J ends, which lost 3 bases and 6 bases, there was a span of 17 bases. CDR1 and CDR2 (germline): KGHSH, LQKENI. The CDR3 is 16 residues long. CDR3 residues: CASSPFIGAGAGELFF. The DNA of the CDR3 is TGTGCCAGCTCACCCTTTATTGGAGCAGGGGCCGGGGAGCTGTTTTTT. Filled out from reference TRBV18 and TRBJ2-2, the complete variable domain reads NAGVMQNPRHLVRRRGQEARLRCSPMKGHSHVYWYRQLPEEGLKFMVYLQKENIIDESGMPKERFSAEFPKEGPSILRIQQVVRGDSAAYFCASSPFIGAGAGELFFGEGSRLTVL.

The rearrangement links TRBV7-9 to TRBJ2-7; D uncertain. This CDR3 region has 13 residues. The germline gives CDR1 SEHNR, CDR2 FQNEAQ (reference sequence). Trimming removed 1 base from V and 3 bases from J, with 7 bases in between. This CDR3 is CASSLGGGYEQYF. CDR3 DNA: TGTGCCAGCAGCTTAGGTGGCGGCTACGAGCAGTACTTC.

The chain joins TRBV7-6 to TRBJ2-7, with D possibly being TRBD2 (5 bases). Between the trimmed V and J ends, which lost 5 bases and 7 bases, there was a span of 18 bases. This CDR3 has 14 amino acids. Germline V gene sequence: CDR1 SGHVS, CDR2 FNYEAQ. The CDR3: CASSAGLDSEEQYF. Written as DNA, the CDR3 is TGTGCCAGCAGCGCCGGACTGGATTCGGAAGAGCAGTACTTC.